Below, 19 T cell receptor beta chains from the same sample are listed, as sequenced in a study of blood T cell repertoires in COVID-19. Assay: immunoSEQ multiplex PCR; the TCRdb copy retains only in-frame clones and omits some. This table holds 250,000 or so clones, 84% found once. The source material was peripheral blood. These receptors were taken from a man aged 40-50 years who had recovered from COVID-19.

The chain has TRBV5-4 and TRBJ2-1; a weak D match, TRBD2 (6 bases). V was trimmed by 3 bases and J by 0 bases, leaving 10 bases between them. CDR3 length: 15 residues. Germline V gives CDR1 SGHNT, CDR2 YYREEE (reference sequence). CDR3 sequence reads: CASSWDSRSYNEQFF. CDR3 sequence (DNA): TGTGCCAGCAGCTGGGACTCTCGCTCCTACAATGAGCAGTTCTTC.

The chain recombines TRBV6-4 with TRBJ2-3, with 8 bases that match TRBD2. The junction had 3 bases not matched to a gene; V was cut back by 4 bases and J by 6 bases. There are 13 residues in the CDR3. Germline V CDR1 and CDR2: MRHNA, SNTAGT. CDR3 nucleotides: TGTGCCAGCAGTGTTGAGCGGGGGGATACGCAGTATTTT. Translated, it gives CASSVERGDTQYF.

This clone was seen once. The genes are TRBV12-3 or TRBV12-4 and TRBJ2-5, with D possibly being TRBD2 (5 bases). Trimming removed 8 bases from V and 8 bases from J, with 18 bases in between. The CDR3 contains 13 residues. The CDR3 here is CASGSFWGDTQYF. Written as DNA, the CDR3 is TGTGCCAGCGGGAGCTTTTGGGGTGACACCCAGTACTTC.

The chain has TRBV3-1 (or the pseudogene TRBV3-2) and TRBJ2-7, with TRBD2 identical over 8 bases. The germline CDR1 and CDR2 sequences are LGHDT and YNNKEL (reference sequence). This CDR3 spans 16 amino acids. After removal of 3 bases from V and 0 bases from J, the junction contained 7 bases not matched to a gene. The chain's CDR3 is CASSQAKRESSYEQYF. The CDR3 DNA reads TGTGCCAGCAGCCAGGCGAAGCGGGAGAGCTCCTACGAGCAGTACTTC.

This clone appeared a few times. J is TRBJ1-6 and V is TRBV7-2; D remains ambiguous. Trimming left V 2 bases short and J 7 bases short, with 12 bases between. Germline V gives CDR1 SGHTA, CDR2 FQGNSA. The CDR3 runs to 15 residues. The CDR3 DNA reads TGTGCCAGCAGCTTATATTCTGGGCTCAATTCACCCCTCCACTTT. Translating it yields CASSLYSGLNSPLHF.

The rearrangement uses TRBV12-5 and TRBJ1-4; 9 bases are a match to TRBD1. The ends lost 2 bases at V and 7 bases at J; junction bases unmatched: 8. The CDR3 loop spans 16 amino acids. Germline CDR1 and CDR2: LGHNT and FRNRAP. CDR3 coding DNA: TGTGCTAGTGGTTTGACACACAGGGGGCGGGTTGAAAAACTGTTTTTT. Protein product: CASGLTHRGRVEKLFF.

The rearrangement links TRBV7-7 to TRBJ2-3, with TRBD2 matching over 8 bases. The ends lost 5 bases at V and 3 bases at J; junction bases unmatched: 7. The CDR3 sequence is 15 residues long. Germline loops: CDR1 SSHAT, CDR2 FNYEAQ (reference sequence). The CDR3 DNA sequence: TGTGCCAGCAGCACCGGGAGGGCCGAGACAGATACGCAGTATTTT. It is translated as CASSTGRAETDTQYF. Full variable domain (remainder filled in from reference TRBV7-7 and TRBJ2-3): GAGVSQSPRYKVTKRGQDVTLRCDPISSHATLYWYQQALGQGPEFLTYFNYEAQPDKSGLPSDRFSAERPEGSISTLTIQRTEQRDSAMYRCASSTGRAETDTQYFGPGTRLTVL.

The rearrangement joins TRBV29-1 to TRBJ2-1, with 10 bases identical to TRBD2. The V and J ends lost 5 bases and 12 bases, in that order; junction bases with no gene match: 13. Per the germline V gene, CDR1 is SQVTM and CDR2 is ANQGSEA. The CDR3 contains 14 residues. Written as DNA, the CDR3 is TGCAGCGTTCCTACCGCTCTACTAGCGGGATGGCAGTTCTTC. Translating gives CSVPTALLAGWQFF.

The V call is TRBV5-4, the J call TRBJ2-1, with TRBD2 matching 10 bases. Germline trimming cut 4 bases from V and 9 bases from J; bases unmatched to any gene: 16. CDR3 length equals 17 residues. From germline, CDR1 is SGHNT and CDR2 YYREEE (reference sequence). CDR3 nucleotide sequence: TGTGCCAGCAGCCGCGGGGCTAGCGGGGGCCAGGGGTCTGAGCAGTTCTTC. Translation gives CASSRGASGGQGSEQFF.

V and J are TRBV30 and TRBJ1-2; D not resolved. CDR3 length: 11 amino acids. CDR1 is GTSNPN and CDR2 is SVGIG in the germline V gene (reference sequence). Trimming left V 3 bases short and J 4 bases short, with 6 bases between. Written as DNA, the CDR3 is TGTGCCTGGAGCGAGGGCTATGGCTACACCTTC. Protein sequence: CAWSEGYGYTF.

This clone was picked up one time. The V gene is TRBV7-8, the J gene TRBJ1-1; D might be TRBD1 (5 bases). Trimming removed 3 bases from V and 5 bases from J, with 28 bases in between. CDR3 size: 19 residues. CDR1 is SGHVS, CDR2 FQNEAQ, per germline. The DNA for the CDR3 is TGTGCCAGCAGCTTCCCACGAAGTGGGGCAGTCCCCCGGGTGACTGAAGCTTTCTTT. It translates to CASSFPRSGAVPRVTEAFF.

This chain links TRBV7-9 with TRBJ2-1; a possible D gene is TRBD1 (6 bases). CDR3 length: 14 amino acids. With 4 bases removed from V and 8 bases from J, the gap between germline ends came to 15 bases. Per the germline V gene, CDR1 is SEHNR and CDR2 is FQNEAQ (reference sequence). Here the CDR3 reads CASSSTGSADEQFF. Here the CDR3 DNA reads TGTGCCAGCAGCTCTACAGGGTCAGCGGATGAGCAGTTCTTC.

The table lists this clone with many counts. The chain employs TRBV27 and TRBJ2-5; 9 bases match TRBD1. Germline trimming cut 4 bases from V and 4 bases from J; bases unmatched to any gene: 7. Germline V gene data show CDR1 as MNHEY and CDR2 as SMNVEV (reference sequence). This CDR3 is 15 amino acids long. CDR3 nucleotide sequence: TGTGCCAGCAGTTCACCGACAGGGGGGGGAGAGACCCAGTACTTC. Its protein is CASSSPTGGGETQYF.

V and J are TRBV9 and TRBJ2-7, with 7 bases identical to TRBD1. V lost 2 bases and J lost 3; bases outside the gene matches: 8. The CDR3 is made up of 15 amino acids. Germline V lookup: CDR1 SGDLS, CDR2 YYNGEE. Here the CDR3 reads CASSVGWTGFYEQYF. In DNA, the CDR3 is TGTGCCAGCAGCGTGGGGTGGACAGGTTTCTACGAGCAGTACTTC.

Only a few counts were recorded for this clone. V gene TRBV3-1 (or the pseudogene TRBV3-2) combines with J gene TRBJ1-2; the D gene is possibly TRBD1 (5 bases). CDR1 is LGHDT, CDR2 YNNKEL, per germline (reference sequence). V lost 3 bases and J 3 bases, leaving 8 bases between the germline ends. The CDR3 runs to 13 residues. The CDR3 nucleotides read TGTGCCAGCAGCCATGCACAGGACTATGGCTACACCTTC. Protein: CASSHAQDYGYTF.

This CDR3 reads CASSQEGTKADTQYF. The CDR3, as DNA: TGTGCCAGCAGCCAAGAGGGGACTAAAGCAGATACGCAGTATTTT. The chain combines TRBV3-1 (or the pseudogene TRBV3-2) with TRBJ2-3, with 7 bases fitting TRBD2. The CDR3 totals 15 residues. Germline values: CDR1 LGHDT, CDR2 YNNKEL (reference sequence). Losses at the gene ends were 0 bases for V and 4 bases for J; bases not matched to a gene: 4.

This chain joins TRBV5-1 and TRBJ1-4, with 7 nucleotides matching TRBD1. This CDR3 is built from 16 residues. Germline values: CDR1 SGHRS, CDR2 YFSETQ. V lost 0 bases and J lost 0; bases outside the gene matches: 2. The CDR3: CASSLGGQSTNEKLFF. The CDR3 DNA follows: TGCGCCAGCAGCTTGGGGGGACAGTCAACTAATGAAAAACTGTTTTTT.

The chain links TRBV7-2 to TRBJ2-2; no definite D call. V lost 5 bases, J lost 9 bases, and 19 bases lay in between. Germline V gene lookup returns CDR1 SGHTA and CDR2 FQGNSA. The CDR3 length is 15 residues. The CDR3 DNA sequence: TGTGCCAGCAGCCCAAACCCACATAGCAACCGGGAGCTGTTTTTT. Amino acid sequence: CASSPNPHSNRELFF.

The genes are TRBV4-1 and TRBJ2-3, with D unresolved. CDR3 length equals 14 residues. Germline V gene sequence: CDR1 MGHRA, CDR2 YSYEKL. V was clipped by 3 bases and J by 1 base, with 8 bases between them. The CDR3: CASSQRRGTDTQYF. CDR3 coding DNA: TGCGCCAGCAGCCAGCGCCGGGGCACAGATACGCAGTATTTT.